What follows are 2 T cell receptor beta chains derived from one specimen sequenced in a study of OX40 agonist ivuxolimab in advanced cancers. Assay used: immunoSEQ multiplex PCR; TCRdb lists only in-frame clones, some missing. Of around 14,000 clones in the sample, 75% to 85% were seen once. The sequencing here drew on CD4+ or CD8+ T cells sorted from blood, taken in a trial of the OX40 agonist ivuxolimab. Every receptor here comes from an adult with an advanced solid tumor such as melanoma, head and neck, liver or kidney cancer.

CDR3 sequence: CASSQTSGRGETQYF. CDR3 sequence (DNA): TGCGCCAGCAGCCAGACTAGCGGGAGGGGGGAGACCCAGTACTTC. The chain employs TRBV4-1 and TRBJ2-5; 14 nucleotides match TRBD2. The junction had 2 bases not matched to a gene; V was cut back by 3 bases and J by 5 bases. Germline V gene lookup returns CDR1 MGHRA and CDR2 YSYEKL. This CDR3 comprises 15 residues.

The chain couples TRBV28 to TRBJ1-1; 7 positions match TRBD1. The CDR3 spans 14 residues. V trimming: 6 bases; J trimming: 7 bases; junction bases outside the gene matches: 11. Germline V gene lookup returns CDR1 MDHEN and CDR2 SYDVKM. The DNA of the CDR3 is TGTGCCAGCAGGCTACCGGGGACAGCTAATGAAGCTTTCTTT. Translating it yields CASRLPGTANEAFF.